The sequence of this T cell receptor beta chain was determined in a study of graft-versus-host responses after intestinal transplantation. Libraries were prepared by immunoSEQ multiplex PCR; TCRdb keeps only in-frame clonotypes and omits some of them. This table holds tens of thousands of clones, around 93% found once. Germline CDR1 and CDR2: SGHTA and FQGTGA. The ends were cut back, 5 bases at V and 4 bases at J, with 15 bases in the middle. The CDR3 runs 15 residues. Regarding this clone: The antigen is undetermined.

The rearrangement uses TRBV7-3 and TRBJ2-1; TRBD2 might be the D (6 bases). The sample was unstimulated CD4+ T cells sorted from spleen or lymph node cells, taken before transplant. This receptor was obtained from a human donor who was the organ donor for an intestinal transplant. The CDR3 region is CASSPGTPSYNEQFF. The CDR3 region has the DNA TGTGCCAGCAGCCCCGGGACTCCCTCTTACAATGAGCAGTTCTTC.